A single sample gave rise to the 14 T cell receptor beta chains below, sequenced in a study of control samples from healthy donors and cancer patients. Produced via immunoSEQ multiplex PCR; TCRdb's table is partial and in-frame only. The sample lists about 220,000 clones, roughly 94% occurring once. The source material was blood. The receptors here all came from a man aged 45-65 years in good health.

The CDR3 protein is CASSLWVQYF. For the CDR3, the DNA is TGTGCCAGCAGCTTATGGGTGCAGTATTTT. V usage is TRBV7-2 and J usage is TRBJ2-3; no clear D gene. Germline CDR1 is SGHTA and CDR2 is FQGNSA. This CDR3 spans 10 amino acids. V lost 2 bases, J lost 11 bases, and 5 bases lay in between.

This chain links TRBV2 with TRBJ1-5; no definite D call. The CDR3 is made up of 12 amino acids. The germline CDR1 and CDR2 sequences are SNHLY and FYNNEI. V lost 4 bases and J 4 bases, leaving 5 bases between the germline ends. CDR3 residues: CASSGGNQPQHF. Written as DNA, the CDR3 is TGTGCCAGCAGTGGGGGAAATCAGCCCCAGCATTTT.

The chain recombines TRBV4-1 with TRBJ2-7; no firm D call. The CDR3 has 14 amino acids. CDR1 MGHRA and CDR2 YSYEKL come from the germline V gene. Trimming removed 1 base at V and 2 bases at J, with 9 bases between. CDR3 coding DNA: TGCGCCAGCAGCCAAGGTGAACAGCCCTACGAGCAGTACTTC. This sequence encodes CASSQGEQPYEQYF.

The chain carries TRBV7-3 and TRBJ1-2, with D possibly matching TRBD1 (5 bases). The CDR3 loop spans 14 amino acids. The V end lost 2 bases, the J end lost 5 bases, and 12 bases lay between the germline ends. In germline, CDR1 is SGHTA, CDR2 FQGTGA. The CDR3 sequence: CASSLGPEGYGYTF. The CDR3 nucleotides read TGTGCCAGCAGCTTAGGACCAGAGGGGTATGGCTACACCTTC. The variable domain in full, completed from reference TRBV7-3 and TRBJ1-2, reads GAGVSQTPSNKVTEKGKYVELRCDPISGHTALYWYRQSLGQGPEFLIYFQGTGAADDSGLPNDRFFAVRPEGSVSTLKIQRTERGDSAVYLCASSLGPEGYGYTFGSGTRLTVV.

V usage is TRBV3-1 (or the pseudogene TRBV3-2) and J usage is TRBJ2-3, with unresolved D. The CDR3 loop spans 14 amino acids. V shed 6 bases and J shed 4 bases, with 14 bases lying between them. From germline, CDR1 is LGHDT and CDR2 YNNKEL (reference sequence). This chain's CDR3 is CASSPFNNADTQYF. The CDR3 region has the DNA TGTGCCAGCAGTCCCTTTAACAACGCAGATACGCAGTATTTT.

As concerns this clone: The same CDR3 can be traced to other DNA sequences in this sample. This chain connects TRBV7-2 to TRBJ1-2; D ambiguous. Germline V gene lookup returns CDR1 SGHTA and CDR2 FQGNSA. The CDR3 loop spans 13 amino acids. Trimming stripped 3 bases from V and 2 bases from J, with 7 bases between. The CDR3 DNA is TGTGCCAGCAGCTTGGGTCCAAACTATGGCTACACCTTC. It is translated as CASSLGPNYGYTF.

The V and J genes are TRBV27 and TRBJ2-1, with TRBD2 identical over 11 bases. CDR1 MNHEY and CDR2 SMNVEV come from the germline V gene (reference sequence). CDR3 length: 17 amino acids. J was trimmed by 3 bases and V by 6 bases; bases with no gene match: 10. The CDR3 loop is CASRGGTSGAHYNEQFF. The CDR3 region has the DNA TGTGCCAGCAGAGGCGGGACTAGCGGCGCTCACTACAATGAGCAGTTCTTC.

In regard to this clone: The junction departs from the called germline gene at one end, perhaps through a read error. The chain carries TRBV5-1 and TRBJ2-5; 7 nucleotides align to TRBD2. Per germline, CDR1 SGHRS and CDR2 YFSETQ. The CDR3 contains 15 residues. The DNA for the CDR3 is TGCGCCAGCAGCTTAGGACTAGTGGGGGAAGAGGCCCAGTACTTC. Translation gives CASSLGLVGEEAQYF.

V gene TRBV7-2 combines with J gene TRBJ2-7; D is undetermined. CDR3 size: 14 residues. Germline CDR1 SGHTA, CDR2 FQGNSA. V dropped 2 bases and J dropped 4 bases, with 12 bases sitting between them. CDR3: CASSLQSFQYEQYF. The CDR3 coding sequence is TGTGCCAGCAGCTTACAGAGCTTCCAATACGAGCAGTACTTC.

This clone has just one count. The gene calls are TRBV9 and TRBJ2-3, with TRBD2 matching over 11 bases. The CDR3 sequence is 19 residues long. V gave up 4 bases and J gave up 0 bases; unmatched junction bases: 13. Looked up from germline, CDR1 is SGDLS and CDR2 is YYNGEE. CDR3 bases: TGTGCCAGCAGCCCTAGTAGGGCTAGCGGGGGGCTAAGCACAGATACGCAGTATTTT. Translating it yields CASSPSRASGGLSTDTQYF.

The CDR3: CASSLRGDGYTF. In DNA form, the CDR3 reads TGTGCCAGCAGTTTACGAGGGGATGGCTACACCTTC. This chain connects TRBV12-3 or TRBV12-4 to TRBJ1-2; the D gene is possibly TRBD1 (5 bases). The CDR3 is 12 amino acids. V was pared by 2 bases and J by 6 bases, with 7 bases between.

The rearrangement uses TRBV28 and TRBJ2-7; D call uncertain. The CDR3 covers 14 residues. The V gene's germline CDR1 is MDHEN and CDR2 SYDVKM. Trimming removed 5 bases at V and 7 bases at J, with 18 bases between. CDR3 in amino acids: CASSPHSLKWEQYV. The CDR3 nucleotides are TGTGCCAGCAGTCCACATTCACTCAAGTGGGAGCAGTACGTC.

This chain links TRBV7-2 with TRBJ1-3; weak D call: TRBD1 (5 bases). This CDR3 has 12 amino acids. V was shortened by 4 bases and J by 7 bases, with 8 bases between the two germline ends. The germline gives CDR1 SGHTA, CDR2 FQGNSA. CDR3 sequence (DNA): TGTGCCAGCAGCTCCAACAGGAACACCATATATTTT. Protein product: CASSSNRNTIYF.

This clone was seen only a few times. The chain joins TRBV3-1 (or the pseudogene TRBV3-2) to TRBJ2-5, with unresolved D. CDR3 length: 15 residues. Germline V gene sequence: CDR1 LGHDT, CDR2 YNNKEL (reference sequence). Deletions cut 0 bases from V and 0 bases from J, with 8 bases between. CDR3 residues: CASSQEGNYQETQYF. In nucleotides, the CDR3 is TGTGCCAGCAGCCAAGAAGGGAATTACCAAGAGACCCAGTACTTC.